One and the same sample provided the 26 T cell receptor beta chains below, sequenced in a study of prognosis after radiotherapy for stage I lung cancer. By two-round multiplex PCR, the TCR beta CDR3 was amplified from genomic DNA. Initially, in first-round PCR, primers specific to each TRBV and TRBJ gene were used. TCRdb itself ran the multiplex PCR reads through MiXCR, one entry per CDR3 protein. The table lists 38,000 or so distinct CDR3 sequences, around a quarter of them singletons. The sequencing here drew on PBMCs, taken before or after stereotactic body radiation therapy (not recorded which). The origin of the receptors is a donor over 45 with non-small cell lung cancer.

This clonotype is medium-sized. The chain has TRBV20-1 and TRBJ2-7; possibly TRBD2 for D (6 bases). The CDR3 extends over 15 amino acids. Germline V gene sequence: CDR1 DFQATT, CDR2 SNEGSKA (reference sequence). Trimming took off 3 bases at V and 7 bases at J, with 22 bases between the two ends. The chain's CDR3 is CSASTPEEGWKEQYF. CDR3 DNA: TGCAGTGCTAGTACCCCCGAGGAGGGGTGGAAGGAGCAGTACTTC.

This clonotype has ten or more counts. V gene TRBV5-1 combines with J gene TRBJ2-5, with TRBD2 matching 8 bases. There are 16 residues in the CDR3. From germline, CDR1 is SGHRS and CDR2 YFSETQ. J gave up 5 bases and V 4 bases, and 13 bases lay outside the gene matches. Here the CDR3 reads CASSNGLARSWETQYF. The CDR3 nucleotides read TGCGCCAGCAGCAACGGACTAGCAAGGAGTTGGGAGACCCAGTACTTC.

On this clonotype itself: Sequence at one end of the junction differs from germline and may be a read error. V gene TRBV28 combines with J gene TRBJ1-1; no reliable D call. This CDR3 comprises 15 residues. Germline V gene lookup returns CDR1 MDHEN and CDR2 SYDVKM. CDR3 region: CDSSFLGSRNTEAFF. As DNA, the CDR3 is TGTGACAGCAGTTTCTTGGGAAGCCGTAATACTGAAGCTTTCTTT.

The table lists this clonotype with a count of one. The V call is TRBV20-1, the J call TRBJ2-5; 11 nucleotides agree with TRBD2. This CDR3 is built from 14 residues. The V segment lost 3 bases and the J segment 4 bases; nucleotides outside the gene matches: 4. Germline CDR1 is DFQATT and CDR2 is SNEGSKA (reference sequence). CDR3 in amino acids: CSARTSGVAETQYF. The CDR3 bases are TGCAGTGCTAGGACTAGCGGGGTTGCAGAGACCCAGTACTTC.

This chain uses TRBV10-3 with TRBJ2-4; D might be TRBD2 (6 bases). Germline values: CDR1 ENHRY, CDR2 SYGVKD. CDR3 size: 15 residues. V was clipped by 0 bases and J by 6 bases, with 12 bases between them. CDR3 DNA: TGTGCCATCAGTGAGTCGACTATGGGGGGAAACATTCAGTACTTC. This codes for CAISESTMGGNIQYF.

This clonotype was recorded at least ten times. The chain is built from TRBV7-9 and TRBJ1-5, with 9 nucleotides matching TRBD1. Looked up from germline, CDR1 is SEHNR and CDR2 is FQNEAQ (reference sequence). This CDR3 has 15 amino acids. V gave up 5 bases and J gave up 4 bases; unmatched junction bases: 6. The DNA for the CDR3 is TGTGCCAGCAGCCCCACAGGGGGCGGTAATCAGCCCCAGCATTTT. This sequence encodes CASSPTGGGNQPQHF.

V and J are TRBV18 and TRBJ2-3; 8 nucleotides line up with TRBD2. The ends lost 1 base at V and 0 bases at J; junction bases unmatched: 3. This CDR3 has 16 amino acids. Germline CDR1 is KGHSH and CDR2 is LQKENI. CDR3 DNA: TGTGCCAGCTCACCACTTGGACTAGCAAGCACAGATACGCAGTATTTT. This sequence encodes CASSPLGLASTDTQYF.

This clonotype was counted many times. The chain links TRBV28 to TRBJ1-2; maybe TRBD1 (5 bases). V gave up 7 bases and J gave up 4 bases, with 25 bases separating them. The CDR3 loop spans 17 amino acids. Germline assignment: CDR1 MDHEN and CDR2 SYDVKM. The DNA for the CDR3 is TGTGCCAGCACCCCCTTACCTAGCAGGGTTCTCGTCTATGGCTACACCTTC. Translated: CASTPLPSRVLVYGYTF.

The table lists this clonotype with many counts. The genes are TRBV9 and TRBJ2-7; D is perhaps TRBD1 or TRBD2 (6 bases each). CDR1 and CDR2 (germline): SGDLS, YYNGEE. The CDR3 loop spans 14 amino acids. The germline V and J ends were trimmed by 2 bases and 2 bases, with 11 bases remaining between them. CDR3 sequence reads: CASSVGGSTYEQYF. The CDR3 bases are TGTGCCAGCAGCGTGGGGGGCAGCACCTACGAGCAGTACTTC.

Comment on this clonotype: A much larger clone lies a single base off, so this may be a read error. The gene calls are TRBV28 and TRBJ1-4, with 7 positions matching TRBD1. CDR1 and CDR2 from the germline V gene are MDHEN and SYDVKM. This CDR3 spans 15 amino acids. The CDR3: CASSWDSATNERLFF. DNA of the CDR3: TGTGCCAGCAGTTGGGACAGTGCAACTAATGAAAGACTGTTTTTT.

This clonotype was detected ten times or more. This chain links TRBV20-1 with TRBJ2-2; 9 nucleotides line up with TRBD2. V shed 0 bases and J 3 bases; nucleotides not matched to a gene: 11. The CDR3 covers 18 residues. Germline V gene data show CDR1 as DFQATT and CDR2 as SNEGSKA (reference sequence). CDR3 nucleotides: TGCAGTGCTAGAGATTATCGTAGCGGGAGTGGGGACACCGGGGAGCTGTTTTTT. This gives the protein CSARDYRSGSGDTGELFF.

This clonotype was detected many times. The chain is built from TRBV18 and TRBJ2-3; 7 positions match TRBD2. CDR1 KGHSH and CDR2 LQKENI come from the germline V gene. With 1 base clipped from V and 3 bases from J, the junction kept 10 bases outside the gene matches. The CDR3 length is 17 residues. The CDR3 loop is CASSPLRAGPRTDTQYF. The CDR3 coding sequence is TGTGCCAGCTCACCACTTAGAGCGGGGCCCCGGACAGATACGCAGTATTTT.

A note on this clonotype: The junction departs from the called germline gene at one end, perhaps through a read error. This chain uses TRBV6-4 with TRBJ2-2, with D tentatively TRBD2 (5 bases). The CDR3 has 13 amino acids. CDR1 MRHNA and CDR2 SNTAGT come from the germline V gene. The CDR3 reads CASSARTTGELIF. The CDR3 DNA is TGTGCCAGCAGTGCCAGGACCACCGGGGAGCTGATTTTT.

This clonotype occurred many times. The CDR3 is CAWSVGPPRYSPLHF. The CDR3 DNA reads as TGTGCCTGGAGTGTTGGGCCACCTAGATATTCACCCCTCCACTTT. The chain links TRBV30 to TRBJ1-6; D not resolved. The CDR3 has 15 amino acids. Looked up from germline, CDR1 is GTSNPN and CDR2 is SVGIG (reference sequence). V was shortened by 0 bases and J by 8 bases, with 14 bases between the two germline ends. Full variable domain (remainder filled in from reference TRBV30 and TRBJ1-6): SQTIHQWPATLVQPVGSPLSLECTVEGTSNPNLYWYRQAAGRGLQLLFYSVGIGQISSEVPQNLSASRPQDRQFILSSKKLLLSDSGFYLCAWSVGPPRYSPLHFGNGTRLTVT.

Ten or more counts support this clonotype. V gene TRBV30 combines with J gene TRBJ1-2; TRBD1 agrees at 7 bases. V lost 0 bases and J lost 3; bases outside the gene matches: 4. Germline lookup yields CDR1 GTSNPN and CDR2 SVGIG (reference sequence). The CDR3 runs to 14 residues. CDR3 sequence: CAWSVWDSYYGYTF. The CDR3 DNA reads TGTGCCTGGAGTGTCTGGGACAGCTACTATGGCTACACCTTC.

This clonotype was counted only a few times. This may be a read error: a much more frequent sequence differs by one nucleotide. This rearrangement joins TRBV20-1 to TRBJ1-5; possibly TRBD1 for D (6 bases). The CDR3 spans 12 residues. The V and J ends lost 3 bases and 8 bases respectively, with 11 bases between them. Per germline, CDR1 DFQATT and CDR2 SNEGSKA (reference sequence). This chain's CDR3 is CSARAGGKPQHF. CDR3 bases: TGCAGTGCTAGGGCGGGGGGCAAGCCCCAGCATTTT.

This clonotype was counted between two and nine times. Possible read error: a much larger clone is one base away. The chain is built from TRBV3-1 and TRBJ2-3, with TRBD2 identical over 11 bases. Germline CDR1 and CDR2: LGHDT and YNNKEL (reference sequence). The CDR3 extends over 16 amino acids. The CDR3: CASSSTSGNVADTQCF. CDR3 DNA sequence: TGTGCCAGCAGTTCGACTAGCGGGAATGTAGCAGATACGCAGTGTTTT.

This clonotype has at least ten counts. The chain joins TRBV5-1 to TRBJ2-7, with 10 bases matching TRBD1. The CDR3 contains 17 residues. Germline V gene sequence: CDR1 SGHRS, CDR2 YFSETQ. With 5 bases clipped from V and 3 bases from J, the junction kept 14 bases outside the gene matches. The CDR3 loop reads CASRIGFGTGESYEQYF. The CDR3 region has the DNA TGCGCCAGCAGAATTGGTTTTGGGACAGGGGAAAGCTACGAGCAGTACTTC.

Details on this clonotype: Possible read error: a much larger clone is one base away. The chain uses TRBV10-3 and TRBJ2-7; a weak D match, TRBD2 (6 bases). The CDR3 is 14 amino acids. The germline CDR1 and CDR2 sequences are ENHRY and SYGVKD. V lost 4 bases and J 7 bases, leaving 17 bases between the germline ends. CDR3 region: CAISATRGAGEQYF. Written as DNA, the CDR3 is TGTGCCATCAGTGCGACAAGGGGCGCGGGGGAGCAGTACTTC.

There are many counts of this clonotype. This chain links TRBV5-1 with TRBJ2-7, with D uncertain. V was trimmed by 4 bases and J by 1 base, leaving 15 bases between them. Germline CDR1 reads SGHRS; CDR2 reads YFSETQ. This CDR3 has 15 amino acids. The CDR3 spells CASSQVPGPSYEQYF. In DNA form, the CDR3 reads TGCGCCAGCAGCCAAGTACCGGGCCCTTCCTACGAGCAGTACTTC.

This clonotype was counted ten times or more. The chain is built from TRBV25-1 and TRBJ1-1, with TRBD1 identical over 10 bases. J gave up 5 bases and V 5 bases, and 8 bases lay outside the gene matches. The CDR3 loop spans 15 amino acids. The germline CDR1 and CDR2 sequences are MGHDK and SYGVNS. Here the CDR3 reads CASSSSGTGDTEAFF. CDR3 sequence (DNA): TGTGCCAGCAGTTCCTCCGGGACAGGGGATACTGAAGCTTTCTTT.

The V call is TRBV11-2, the J call TRBJ2-7, with TRBD2 matching over 13 bases. The length of the CDR3 is 14 residues. Per germline, CDR1 SGHAT and CDR2 FQNNGV. J was trimmed by 6 bases and V by 6 bases; bases with no gene match: 5. The CDR3 DNA is TGTGCCAGCAGAATCGGACTAGCGGGGGCCGAGCAGTACTTC. Its protein is CASRIGLAGAEQYF.

At least ten counts were recorded for this clonotype. This chain connects TRBV28 to TRBJ1-6; D gene uncertain. Germline loops: CDR1 MDHEN, CDR2 SYDVKM. V lost 7 bases and J lost 7, with 11 bases in between. This CDR3 comprises 13 residues. CDR3 sequence: CASKEQRNSPLHF. In DNA form, the CDR3 reads TGTGCCAGCAAGGAACAAAGAAATTCACCCCTCCACTTT.

This chain connects TRBV7-3 to TRBJ2-3, with TRBD2 as a possible D gene (5 bases). V lost 8 bases and J 4 bases, leaving 13 bases between the germline ends. CDR3 length: 13 amino acids. Germline assignment: CDR1 SGHTA and CDR2 FQGTGA. In DNA, the CDR3 is TGTGCCAGCCCGGGGATTTTACCAGATACGCAGTATTTT. This translates into CASPGILPDTQYF. Looking up the rest from reference TRBV7-3 and TRBJ2-3 gives the full variable domain: GAGVSQTPSNKVTEKGKYVELRCDPISGHTALYWYRQSLGQGPEFLIYFQGTGAADDSGLPNDRFFAVRPEGSVSTLKIQRTERGDSAVYLCASPGILPDTQYFGPGTRLTVL.

This clonotype has ten or more counts. The CDR3 spells CASSVGRRFNEQFF. The DNA of the CDR3 is TGTGCCAGCAGCGTAGGAAGGAGATTCAATGAGCAGTTCTTC. This rearrangement joins TRBV9 to TRBJ2-1; unclear D gene. The germline gives CDR1 SGDLS, CDR2 YYNGEE. Trimming took off 0 bases at V and 6 bases at J, with 10 bases between the two ends. CDR3 length: 14 residues.

The sample holds many counts of this clonotype. The V call is TRBV2, the J call TRBJ2-2; possible D gene TRBD2, 5 bases. The CDR3 totals 13 residues. Trimming removed 3 bases from V and 9 bases from J, with 11 bases in between. CDR1 is SNHLY and CDR2 is FYNNEI in the germline V gene. The CDR3 loop reads CASSDPEARELFF. CDR3 nucleotides: TGTGCCAGCAGTGATCCGGAGGCGAGGGAGCTGTTTTTT.